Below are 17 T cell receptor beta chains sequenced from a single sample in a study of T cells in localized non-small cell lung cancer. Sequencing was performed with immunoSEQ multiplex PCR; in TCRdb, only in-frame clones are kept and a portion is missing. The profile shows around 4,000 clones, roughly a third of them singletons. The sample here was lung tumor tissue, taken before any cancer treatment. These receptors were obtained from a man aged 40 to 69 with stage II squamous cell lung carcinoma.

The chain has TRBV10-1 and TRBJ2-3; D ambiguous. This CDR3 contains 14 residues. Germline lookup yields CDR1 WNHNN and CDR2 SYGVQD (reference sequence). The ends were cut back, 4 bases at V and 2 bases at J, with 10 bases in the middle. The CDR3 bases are TGCGCCAGCAGTGTTTTAGGACCCACAGATACGCAGTATTTT. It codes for CASSVLGPTDTQYF.

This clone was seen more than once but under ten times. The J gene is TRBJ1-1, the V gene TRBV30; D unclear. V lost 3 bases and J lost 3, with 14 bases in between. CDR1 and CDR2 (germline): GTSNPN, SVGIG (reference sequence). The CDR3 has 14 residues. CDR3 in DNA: TGTGCCTGGAGAAGGCGGGGAGTTTACACTGAAGCTTTCTTT. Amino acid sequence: CAWRRRGVYTEAFF.

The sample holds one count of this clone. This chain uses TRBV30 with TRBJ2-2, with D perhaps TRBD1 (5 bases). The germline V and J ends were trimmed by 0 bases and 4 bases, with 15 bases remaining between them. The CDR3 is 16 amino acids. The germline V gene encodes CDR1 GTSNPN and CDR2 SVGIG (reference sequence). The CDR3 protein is CAWSVRAGITTGELFF. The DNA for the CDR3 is TGTGCCTGGAGTGTAAGGGCAGGGATCACCACCGGGGAGCTGTTTTTT.

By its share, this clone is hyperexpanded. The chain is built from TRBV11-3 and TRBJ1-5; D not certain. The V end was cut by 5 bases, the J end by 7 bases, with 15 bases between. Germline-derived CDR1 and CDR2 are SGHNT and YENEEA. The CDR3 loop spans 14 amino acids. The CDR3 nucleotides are TGTGCCAGCAGCCCCTCCGGGGATGGCCAGCCCCAGCATTTT. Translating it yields CASSPSGDGQPQHF.

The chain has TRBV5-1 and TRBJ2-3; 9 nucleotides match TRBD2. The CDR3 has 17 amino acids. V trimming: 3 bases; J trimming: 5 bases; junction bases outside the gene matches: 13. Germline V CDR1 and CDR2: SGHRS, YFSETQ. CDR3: CASSWACAGGREDTQYF. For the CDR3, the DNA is TGCGCCAGCAGCTGGGCCTGCGCGGGGGGGCGGGAAGATACGCAGTATTTT.

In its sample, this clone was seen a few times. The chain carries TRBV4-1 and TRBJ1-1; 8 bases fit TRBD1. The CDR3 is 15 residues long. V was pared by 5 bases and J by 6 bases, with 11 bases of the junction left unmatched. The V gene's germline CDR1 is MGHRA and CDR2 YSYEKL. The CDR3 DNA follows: TGCGCCAGCAGCGTACCTCAGGGGGCGATTGCTGAAGCTTTCTTT. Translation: CASSVPQGAIAEAFF.

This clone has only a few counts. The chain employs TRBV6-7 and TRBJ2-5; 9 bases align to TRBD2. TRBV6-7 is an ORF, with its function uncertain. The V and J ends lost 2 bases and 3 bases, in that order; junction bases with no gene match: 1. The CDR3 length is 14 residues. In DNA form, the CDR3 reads TGTGCCAGCAGTTACAGACTAGCGGAAGAGACCCAGTACTTC. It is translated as CASSYRLAEETQYF.

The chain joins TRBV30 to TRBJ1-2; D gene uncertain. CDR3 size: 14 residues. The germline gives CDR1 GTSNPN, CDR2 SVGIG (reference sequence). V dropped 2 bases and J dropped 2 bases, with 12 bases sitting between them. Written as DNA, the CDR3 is TGTGCCTGGAGTACCAATGCGGGGAACTATGGCTACACCTTC. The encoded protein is CAWSTNAGNYGYTF.

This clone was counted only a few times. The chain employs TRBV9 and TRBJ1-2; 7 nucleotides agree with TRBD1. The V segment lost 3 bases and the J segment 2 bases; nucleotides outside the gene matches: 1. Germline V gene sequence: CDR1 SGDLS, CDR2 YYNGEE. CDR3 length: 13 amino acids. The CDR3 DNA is TGTGCCAGCAGCGAGGGGGCGAACTATGGCTACACCTTC. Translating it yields CASSEGANYGYTF.

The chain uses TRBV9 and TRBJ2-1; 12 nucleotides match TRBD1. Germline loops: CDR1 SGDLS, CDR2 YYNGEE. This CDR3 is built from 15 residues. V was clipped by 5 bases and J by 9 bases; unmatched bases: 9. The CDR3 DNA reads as TGTGCCAGCAGTGCCCCGGGACAGGGGGCAAGTGAGCAGTTCTTC. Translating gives CASSAPGQGASEQFF.

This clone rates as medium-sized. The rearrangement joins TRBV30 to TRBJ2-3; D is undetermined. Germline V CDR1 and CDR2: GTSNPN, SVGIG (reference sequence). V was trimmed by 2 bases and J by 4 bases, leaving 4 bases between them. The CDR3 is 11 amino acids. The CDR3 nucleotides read TGTGCCTGGAGTCCAGCAGATACGCAGTATTTT. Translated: CAWSPADTQYF.

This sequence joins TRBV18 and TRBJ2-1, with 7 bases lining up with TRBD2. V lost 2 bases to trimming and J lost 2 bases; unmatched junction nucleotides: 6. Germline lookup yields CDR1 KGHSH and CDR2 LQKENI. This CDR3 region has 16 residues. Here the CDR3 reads CASSPSGTKTYNEQFF. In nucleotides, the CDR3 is TGTGCCAGCTCACCATCCGGGACTAAAACCTACAATGAGCAGTTCTTC.

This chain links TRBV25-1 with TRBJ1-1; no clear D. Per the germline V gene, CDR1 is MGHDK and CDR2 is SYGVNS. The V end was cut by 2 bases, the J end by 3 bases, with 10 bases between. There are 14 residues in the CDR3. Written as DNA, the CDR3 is TGTGCCAGCAGTGAAATGGGGAGGGACACTGAAGCTTTCTTT. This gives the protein CASSEMGRDTEAFF. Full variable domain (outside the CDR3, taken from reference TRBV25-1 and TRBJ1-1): EADIYQTPRYLVIGTGKKITLECSQTMGHDKMYWYQQDPGMELHLIHYSYGVNSTEKGDLSSESTVSRIRTEHFPLTLESARPSHTSQYLCASSEMGRDTEAFFGQGTRLTVV.

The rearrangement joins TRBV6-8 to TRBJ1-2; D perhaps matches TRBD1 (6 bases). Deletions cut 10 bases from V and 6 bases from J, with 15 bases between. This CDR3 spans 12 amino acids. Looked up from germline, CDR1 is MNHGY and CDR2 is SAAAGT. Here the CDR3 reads CAIKARGDGYTF. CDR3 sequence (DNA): TGTGCCATCAAGGCCAGGGGAGATGGCTACACCTTC.

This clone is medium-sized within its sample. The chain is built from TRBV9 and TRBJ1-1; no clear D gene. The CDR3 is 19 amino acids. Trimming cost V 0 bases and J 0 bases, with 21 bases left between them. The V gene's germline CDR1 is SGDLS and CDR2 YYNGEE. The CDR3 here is CASSVAGGGHLAMNTEAFF. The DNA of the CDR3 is TGTGCCAGCAGCGTAGCGGGAGGCGGGCACCTCGCTATGAACACTGAAGCTTTCTTT.

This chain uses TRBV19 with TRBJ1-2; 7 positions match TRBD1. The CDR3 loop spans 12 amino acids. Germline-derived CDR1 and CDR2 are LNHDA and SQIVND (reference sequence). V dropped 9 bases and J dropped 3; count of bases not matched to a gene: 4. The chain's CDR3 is CASRQGYYGYTF. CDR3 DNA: TGTGCCAGCAGACAGGGATACTATGGCTACACCTTC.

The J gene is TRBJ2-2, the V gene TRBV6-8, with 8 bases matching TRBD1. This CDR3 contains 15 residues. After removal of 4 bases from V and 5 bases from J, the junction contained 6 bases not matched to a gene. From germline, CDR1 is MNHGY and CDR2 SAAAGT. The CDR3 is CASSFPGGRTGELFF. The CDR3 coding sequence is TGTGCCAGCAGTTTCCCAGGGGGCCGGACCGGGGAGCTGTTTTTT.